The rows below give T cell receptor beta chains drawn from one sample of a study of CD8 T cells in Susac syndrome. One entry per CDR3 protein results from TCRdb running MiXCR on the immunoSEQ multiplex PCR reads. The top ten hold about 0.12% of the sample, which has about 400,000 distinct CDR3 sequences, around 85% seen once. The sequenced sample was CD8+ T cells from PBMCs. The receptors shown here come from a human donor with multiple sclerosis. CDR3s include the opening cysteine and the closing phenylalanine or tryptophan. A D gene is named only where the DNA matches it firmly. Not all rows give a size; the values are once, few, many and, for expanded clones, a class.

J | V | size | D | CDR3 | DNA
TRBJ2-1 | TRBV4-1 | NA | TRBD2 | CASSQGAQLAGVTLRKFF | TGCGCCAGCAGCCAAGGGGCGCAACTAGCGGGAGTAACCCTACGGAAGTTCTTC
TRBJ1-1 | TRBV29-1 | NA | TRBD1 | CSVMPGQGLPEAFF | TGCAGCGTCATGCCGGGACAGGGGTTGCCTGAAGCTTTCTTT
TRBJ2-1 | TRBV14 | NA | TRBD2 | CASSQLAGAHNEQFF | TGTGCCAGCAGCCAACTAGCGGGGGCCCACAATGAGCAGTTCTTC
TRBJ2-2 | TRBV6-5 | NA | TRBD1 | CASSSTDRTISPGELFF | TGTGCCAGCAGTTCAACGGACAGGACAATTTCCCCCGGGGAGCTGTTTTTT
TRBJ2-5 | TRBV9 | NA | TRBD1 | CASSATGTGMETQYF | TGTGCCAGCAGTGCCACCGGGACAGGGATGGAGACCCAGTACTTC
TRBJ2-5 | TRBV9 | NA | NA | CASSASRGFETQYF | TGTGCCAGCAGCGCCTCACGGGGGTTCGAGACCCAGTACTTC
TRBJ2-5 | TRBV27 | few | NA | CASSSGVGYQETQYF | TGTGCCAGCAGTTCCGGGGTAGGGTACCAAGAGACCCAGTACTTC
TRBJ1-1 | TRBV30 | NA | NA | CAWAIGQNTEAFF | TGTGCCTGGGCCATCGGACAGAACACTGAAGCTTTCTTT
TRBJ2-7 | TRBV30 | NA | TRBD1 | CAWSDPGQGTYEQYF | TGTGCCTGGAGTGATCCGGGACAGGGAACCTACGAGCAGTACTTC
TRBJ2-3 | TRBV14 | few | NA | CASSKGTSSTDTQYF | TGTGCCAGCAGCAAGGGGACCTCCAGCACAGATACGCAGTATTTT
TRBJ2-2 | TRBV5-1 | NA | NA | CASSYGPSTGDGELFF | TGCGCCAGCAGCTACGGCCCGAGTACGGGGGACGGGGAGCTGTTTTTT
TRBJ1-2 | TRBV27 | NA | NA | CASSFRPVGALGGYTF | TGTGCCAGCAGTTTCCGCCCCGTAGGGGCCCTGGGGGGCTACACCTTC
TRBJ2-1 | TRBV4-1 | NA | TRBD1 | CASSQERAGGSEQFF | TGCGCCAGCAGCCAAGAGAGAGCAGGGGGTAGTGAGCAGTTCTTC
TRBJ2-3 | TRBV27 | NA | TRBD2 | CASSLAFSAGGDTQYF | TGTGCCAGCAGTTTAGCCTTCTCGGCGGGAGGAGATACGCAGTATTTT
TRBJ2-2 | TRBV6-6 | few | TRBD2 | CASSSSGLAKAGELFF | TGTGCCAGCAGTTCCTCAGGACTAGCCAAGGCCGGGGAGCTGTTTTTT
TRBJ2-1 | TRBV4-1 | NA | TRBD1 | CASSQELRGTYNEQFF | TGCGCCAGCAGCCAAGAGCTCAGGGGGACCTACAATGAGCAGTTCTTC
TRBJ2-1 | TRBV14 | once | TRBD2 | CASSGVSGGAYNEQFF | TGTGCCAGCAGCGGTGTCAGCGGGGGGGCCTACAATGAGCAGTTCTTC
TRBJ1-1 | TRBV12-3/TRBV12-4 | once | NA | CASSLYLGVDTEAFF | TGTGCCAGCAGTTTATATTTAGGTGTAGACACTGAAGCTTTCTTT
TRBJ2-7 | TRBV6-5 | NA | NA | CASSGTDIYEQYF | TGTGCCAGCAGTGGAACAGATATATACGAGCAGTACTTC
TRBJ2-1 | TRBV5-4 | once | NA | CASSPSGSGVYNEQFF | TGTGCCAGCAGCCCTTCGGGTAGCGGAGTATACAATGAGCAGTTCTTC
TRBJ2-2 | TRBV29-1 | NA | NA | CSAGGPSNTGELFF | TGCAGCGCTGGAGGGCCCTCGAACACCGGGGAGCTGTTTTTT
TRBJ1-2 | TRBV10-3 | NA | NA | CASQGQFYGYTF | TGTGCCTCCCAAGGACAGTTCTATGGCTACACCTTC
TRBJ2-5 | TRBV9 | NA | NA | CASSVGQYQETQYF | TGTGCCAGCAGCGTAGGCCAGTACCAAGAGACCCAGTACTTC
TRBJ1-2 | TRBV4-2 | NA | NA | CASSQPLEQGVGYTF | TGTGCCAGCAGCCAACCCCTTGAACAGGGAGTCGGCTACACCTTC
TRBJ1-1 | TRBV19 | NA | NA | CATTPGDGAEAFF | TGTGCCACCACCCCAGGGGACGGAGCTGAAGCTTTCTTT
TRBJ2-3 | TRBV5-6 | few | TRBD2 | CASSLVAGPDTQYF | TGTGCCAGCAGCTTGGTAGCGGGGCCGGATACGCAGTATTTT
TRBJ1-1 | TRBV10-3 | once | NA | CAITPTVSFLNTEAFF | TGTGCCATCACCCCGACAGTTTCCTTCCTGAACACTGAAGCTTTCTTT
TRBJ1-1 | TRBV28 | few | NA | CASSLREGTEAFF | TGTGCCAGCAGTCTAAGGGAGGGCACTGAAGCTTTCTTT
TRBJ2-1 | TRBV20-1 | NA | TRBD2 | CSARDYAGGDYNEQFF | TGCAGTGCTAGAGATTACGCGGGGGGGGACTACAATGAGCAGTTCTTC
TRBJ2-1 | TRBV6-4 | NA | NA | CASSDFSGNEQFF | TGTGCCAGCAGTGACTTTAGCGGCAATGAGCAGTTCTTC
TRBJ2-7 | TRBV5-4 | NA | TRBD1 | CATRTGHEQYF | TGTGCCACCAGGACAGGGCACGAGCAGTACTTC
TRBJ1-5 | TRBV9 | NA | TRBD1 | CASSAAPTGPNQPQHF | TGTGCCAGCAGCGCCGCCCCGACAGGGCCAAATCAGCCCCAGCATTTT
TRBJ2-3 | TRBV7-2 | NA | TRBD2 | CASSFLLAETTDTQYF | TGTGCCAGCAGCTTCCTACTAGCGGAGACCACAGATACGCAGTATTTT
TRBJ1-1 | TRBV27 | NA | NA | CASSLSVAQGVTEAFF | TGTGCCAGCAGTTTATCCGTTGCTCAGGGTGTCACTGAAGCTTTCTTT
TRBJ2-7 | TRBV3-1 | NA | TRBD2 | CASSQEYWAGGPDEQYF | TGTGCCAGCAGCCAAGAATATTGGGCGGGAGGGCCGGATGAGCAGTACTTC
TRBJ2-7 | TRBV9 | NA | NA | CARRPGRLRRYF | TGTGCCAGGAGGCCGGGGAGACTACGTCGGTACTTC
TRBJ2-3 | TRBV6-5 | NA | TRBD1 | CASSYFGQGVDTQYF | TGTGCCAGCAGTTATTTCGGACAGGGAGTAGATACGCAGTATTTT
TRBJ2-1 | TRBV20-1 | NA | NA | CSARDWLKNNEQFF | TGCAGTGCTAGAGATTGGCTAAAAAACAATGAGCAGTTCTTC
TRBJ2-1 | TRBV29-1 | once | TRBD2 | CSVGLAGGPSYNEQFF | TGCAGCGTCGGACTAGCGGGAGGCCCCTCCTACAATGAGCAGTTCTTC
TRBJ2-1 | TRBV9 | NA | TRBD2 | CASSVDGTSGRDNEQFF | TGTGCCAGCAGCGTAGACGGGACTAGCGGGAGGGACAATGAGCAGTTCTTC
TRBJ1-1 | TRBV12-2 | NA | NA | CASRLRGHRDTEAFF | TGTGCAAGTCGCTTAAGGGGACACAGGGACACTGAAGCTTTCTTT
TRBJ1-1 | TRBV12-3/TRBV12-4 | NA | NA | CASRMTNTEAFF | TGTGCCAGCAGGATGACGAACACTGAAGCTTTCTTT
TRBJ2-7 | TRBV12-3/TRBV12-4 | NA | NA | CASSFAPGSLGEQYF | TGTGCCAGCAGTTTTGCCCCGGGGTCCCTGGGCGAGCAGTACTTC
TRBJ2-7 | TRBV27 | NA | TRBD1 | CASSWNGQASFDEQYF | TGTGCCAGCAGTTGGAATGGACAGGCCAGTTTTGACGAGCAGTACTTC
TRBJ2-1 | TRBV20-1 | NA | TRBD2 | CSASPGTSGGYLRFF | TGCAGTGCTAGTCCCGGGACTAGCGGGGGGTACCTGAGGTTCTTC
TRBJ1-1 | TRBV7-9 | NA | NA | CASSLSGTENTEAFF | TGTGCCAGCAGCTTATCCGGGACGGAGAACACTGAAGCTTTCTTT
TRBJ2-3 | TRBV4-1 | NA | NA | CASSQSPDTQYF | TGCGCCAGCAGCCAAAGCCCGGATACGCAGTATTTT
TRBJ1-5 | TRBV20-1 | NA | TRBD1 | CSDPPPSPTGTGGRRNQPQHF | TGCAGTGACCCACCCCCCTCGCCAACCGGGACAGGGGGCCGCCGCAATCAGCCCCAGCATTTT
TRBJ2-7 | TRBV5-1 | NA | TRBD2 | CASSLAGDYIHEQYF | TGCGCCAGCAGCTTGGCGGGGGACTACATCCACGAGCAGTACTTC
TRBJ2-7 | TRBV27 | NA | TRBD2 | CASSFTGEGSYEQYF | TGTGCCAGCAGTTTTACGGGGGAGGGTTCCTACGAGCAGTACTTC
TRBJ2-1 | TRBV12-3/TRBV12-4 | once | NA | CASSPPGYYEQFF | TGTGCCAGCAGCCCCCCCGGGTATTATGAGCAGTTCTTC
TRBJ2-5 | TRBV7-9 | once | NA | CASSYTEQETQYF | TGTGCCAGCAGCTATACTGAGCAAGAGACCCAGTACTTC
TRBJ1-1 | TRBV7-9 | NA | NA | CASRWGDTEAFF | TGTGCCAGCAGATGGGGGGACACTGAAGCTTTCTTT
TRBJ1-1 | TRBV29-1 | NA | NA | CSVQGGTTEAFF | TGCAGCGTCCAAGGGGGAACCACTGAAGCTTTCTTT
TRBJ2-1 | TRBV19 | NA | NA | CASSIEQGYNEQFF | TGTGCCAGTAGTATAGAACAGGGTTACAATGAGCAGTTCTTC
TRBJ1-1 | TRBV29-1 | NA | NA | CSALGGVRVFF | TGCAGCGCCCTGGGTGGGGTACGTGTTTTCTTT